The entry below describes one T cell receptor beta chain. The data originate from a study of technical replicates of blood from a handful of donors. Only in-frame clones appear in the TCRdb table, and some are missing; sequencing was by immunoSEQ multiplex PCR. The sample holds 100,000 or so clones, over 95% seen once. J gave up 2 bases and V 2 bases, and 6 bases lay outside the gene matches. This CDR3 is built from 15 residues. Germline lookup yields CDR1 SGHVS and CDR2 FNYEAQ. This receptor was taken from a human donor in good health. Sequencing was performed on T cells isolated from PBMCs. The chain combines TRBV7-6 with TRBJ2-7; the match to TRBD2 covers 7 bases. The CDR3 is CASSLLAADTYEQYF. As DNA, the CDR3 is TGTGCCAGCAGCTTACTAGCGGCCGATACCTACGAGCAGTACTTC.